The 3 T cell receptor beta chains reported below all come from one sample, sequenced in a study of CD8 T cells in ankylosing spondylitis. Whole-study findings and limits: What seemed typical of ankylosing spondylitis blood was a TCR beta motif built from about eight highly homologous variants.

What these receptors recognize is not known. TCRdb independently ran MiXCR on the 5' RACE reads; one entry per CDR3 protein. Counted here are approximately 520,000 distinct CDR3 sequences, about 5% occurring once; the ten biggest clones make up approximately 4%. The sequenced material came from blood, either unsorted or a sorted T cell fraction (not recorded which). The receptors stem from a male donor with ankylosing spondylitis.

This clonotype was seen many times. J is TRBJ1-5 and V is TRBV28; D is unclear. This CDR3 region has 15 residues. Germline-derived CDR1 and CDR2 are MDHEN and SYDVKM. Trimming stripped 2 bases from V and 5 bases from J, with 13 bases between. This CDR3 is CASSLPPSGDQPQHF. The CDR3 nucleotides are TGTGCCAGCAGTTTACCCCCCAGCGGTGATCAGCCCCAGCATTTT.

This clonotype has ten or more counts. J is TRBJ2-7 and V is TRBV7-2, with D perhaps matching TRBD1 (5 bases). The CDR3 consists of 15 residues. CDR1 is SGHTA and CDR2 is FQGNSA in the germline V gene. The V and J ends lost 0 bases and 6 bases respectively, with 15 bases between them. CDR3 sequence reads: CASSLAPKGWAEQYF. The DNA of the CDR3 is TGTGCCAGCAGCTTAGCCCCGAAGGGGTGGGCCGAGCAGTACTTC.

This clonotype was seen more than once but under ten times. The V and J genes are TRBV4-3 and TRBJ2-1; TRBD2 matches at 7 bases. V gave up 1 base and J gave up 3 bases; unmatched junction bases: 3. In germline, CDR1 is LGHNA, CDR2 YSLEER. The length of the CDR3 is 15 residues. The CDR3 sequence: CASSQVRESYNEQFF. The CDR3 DNA is TGCGCCAGCAGCCAAGTGCGGGAGAGCTACAATGAGCAGTTCTTC.